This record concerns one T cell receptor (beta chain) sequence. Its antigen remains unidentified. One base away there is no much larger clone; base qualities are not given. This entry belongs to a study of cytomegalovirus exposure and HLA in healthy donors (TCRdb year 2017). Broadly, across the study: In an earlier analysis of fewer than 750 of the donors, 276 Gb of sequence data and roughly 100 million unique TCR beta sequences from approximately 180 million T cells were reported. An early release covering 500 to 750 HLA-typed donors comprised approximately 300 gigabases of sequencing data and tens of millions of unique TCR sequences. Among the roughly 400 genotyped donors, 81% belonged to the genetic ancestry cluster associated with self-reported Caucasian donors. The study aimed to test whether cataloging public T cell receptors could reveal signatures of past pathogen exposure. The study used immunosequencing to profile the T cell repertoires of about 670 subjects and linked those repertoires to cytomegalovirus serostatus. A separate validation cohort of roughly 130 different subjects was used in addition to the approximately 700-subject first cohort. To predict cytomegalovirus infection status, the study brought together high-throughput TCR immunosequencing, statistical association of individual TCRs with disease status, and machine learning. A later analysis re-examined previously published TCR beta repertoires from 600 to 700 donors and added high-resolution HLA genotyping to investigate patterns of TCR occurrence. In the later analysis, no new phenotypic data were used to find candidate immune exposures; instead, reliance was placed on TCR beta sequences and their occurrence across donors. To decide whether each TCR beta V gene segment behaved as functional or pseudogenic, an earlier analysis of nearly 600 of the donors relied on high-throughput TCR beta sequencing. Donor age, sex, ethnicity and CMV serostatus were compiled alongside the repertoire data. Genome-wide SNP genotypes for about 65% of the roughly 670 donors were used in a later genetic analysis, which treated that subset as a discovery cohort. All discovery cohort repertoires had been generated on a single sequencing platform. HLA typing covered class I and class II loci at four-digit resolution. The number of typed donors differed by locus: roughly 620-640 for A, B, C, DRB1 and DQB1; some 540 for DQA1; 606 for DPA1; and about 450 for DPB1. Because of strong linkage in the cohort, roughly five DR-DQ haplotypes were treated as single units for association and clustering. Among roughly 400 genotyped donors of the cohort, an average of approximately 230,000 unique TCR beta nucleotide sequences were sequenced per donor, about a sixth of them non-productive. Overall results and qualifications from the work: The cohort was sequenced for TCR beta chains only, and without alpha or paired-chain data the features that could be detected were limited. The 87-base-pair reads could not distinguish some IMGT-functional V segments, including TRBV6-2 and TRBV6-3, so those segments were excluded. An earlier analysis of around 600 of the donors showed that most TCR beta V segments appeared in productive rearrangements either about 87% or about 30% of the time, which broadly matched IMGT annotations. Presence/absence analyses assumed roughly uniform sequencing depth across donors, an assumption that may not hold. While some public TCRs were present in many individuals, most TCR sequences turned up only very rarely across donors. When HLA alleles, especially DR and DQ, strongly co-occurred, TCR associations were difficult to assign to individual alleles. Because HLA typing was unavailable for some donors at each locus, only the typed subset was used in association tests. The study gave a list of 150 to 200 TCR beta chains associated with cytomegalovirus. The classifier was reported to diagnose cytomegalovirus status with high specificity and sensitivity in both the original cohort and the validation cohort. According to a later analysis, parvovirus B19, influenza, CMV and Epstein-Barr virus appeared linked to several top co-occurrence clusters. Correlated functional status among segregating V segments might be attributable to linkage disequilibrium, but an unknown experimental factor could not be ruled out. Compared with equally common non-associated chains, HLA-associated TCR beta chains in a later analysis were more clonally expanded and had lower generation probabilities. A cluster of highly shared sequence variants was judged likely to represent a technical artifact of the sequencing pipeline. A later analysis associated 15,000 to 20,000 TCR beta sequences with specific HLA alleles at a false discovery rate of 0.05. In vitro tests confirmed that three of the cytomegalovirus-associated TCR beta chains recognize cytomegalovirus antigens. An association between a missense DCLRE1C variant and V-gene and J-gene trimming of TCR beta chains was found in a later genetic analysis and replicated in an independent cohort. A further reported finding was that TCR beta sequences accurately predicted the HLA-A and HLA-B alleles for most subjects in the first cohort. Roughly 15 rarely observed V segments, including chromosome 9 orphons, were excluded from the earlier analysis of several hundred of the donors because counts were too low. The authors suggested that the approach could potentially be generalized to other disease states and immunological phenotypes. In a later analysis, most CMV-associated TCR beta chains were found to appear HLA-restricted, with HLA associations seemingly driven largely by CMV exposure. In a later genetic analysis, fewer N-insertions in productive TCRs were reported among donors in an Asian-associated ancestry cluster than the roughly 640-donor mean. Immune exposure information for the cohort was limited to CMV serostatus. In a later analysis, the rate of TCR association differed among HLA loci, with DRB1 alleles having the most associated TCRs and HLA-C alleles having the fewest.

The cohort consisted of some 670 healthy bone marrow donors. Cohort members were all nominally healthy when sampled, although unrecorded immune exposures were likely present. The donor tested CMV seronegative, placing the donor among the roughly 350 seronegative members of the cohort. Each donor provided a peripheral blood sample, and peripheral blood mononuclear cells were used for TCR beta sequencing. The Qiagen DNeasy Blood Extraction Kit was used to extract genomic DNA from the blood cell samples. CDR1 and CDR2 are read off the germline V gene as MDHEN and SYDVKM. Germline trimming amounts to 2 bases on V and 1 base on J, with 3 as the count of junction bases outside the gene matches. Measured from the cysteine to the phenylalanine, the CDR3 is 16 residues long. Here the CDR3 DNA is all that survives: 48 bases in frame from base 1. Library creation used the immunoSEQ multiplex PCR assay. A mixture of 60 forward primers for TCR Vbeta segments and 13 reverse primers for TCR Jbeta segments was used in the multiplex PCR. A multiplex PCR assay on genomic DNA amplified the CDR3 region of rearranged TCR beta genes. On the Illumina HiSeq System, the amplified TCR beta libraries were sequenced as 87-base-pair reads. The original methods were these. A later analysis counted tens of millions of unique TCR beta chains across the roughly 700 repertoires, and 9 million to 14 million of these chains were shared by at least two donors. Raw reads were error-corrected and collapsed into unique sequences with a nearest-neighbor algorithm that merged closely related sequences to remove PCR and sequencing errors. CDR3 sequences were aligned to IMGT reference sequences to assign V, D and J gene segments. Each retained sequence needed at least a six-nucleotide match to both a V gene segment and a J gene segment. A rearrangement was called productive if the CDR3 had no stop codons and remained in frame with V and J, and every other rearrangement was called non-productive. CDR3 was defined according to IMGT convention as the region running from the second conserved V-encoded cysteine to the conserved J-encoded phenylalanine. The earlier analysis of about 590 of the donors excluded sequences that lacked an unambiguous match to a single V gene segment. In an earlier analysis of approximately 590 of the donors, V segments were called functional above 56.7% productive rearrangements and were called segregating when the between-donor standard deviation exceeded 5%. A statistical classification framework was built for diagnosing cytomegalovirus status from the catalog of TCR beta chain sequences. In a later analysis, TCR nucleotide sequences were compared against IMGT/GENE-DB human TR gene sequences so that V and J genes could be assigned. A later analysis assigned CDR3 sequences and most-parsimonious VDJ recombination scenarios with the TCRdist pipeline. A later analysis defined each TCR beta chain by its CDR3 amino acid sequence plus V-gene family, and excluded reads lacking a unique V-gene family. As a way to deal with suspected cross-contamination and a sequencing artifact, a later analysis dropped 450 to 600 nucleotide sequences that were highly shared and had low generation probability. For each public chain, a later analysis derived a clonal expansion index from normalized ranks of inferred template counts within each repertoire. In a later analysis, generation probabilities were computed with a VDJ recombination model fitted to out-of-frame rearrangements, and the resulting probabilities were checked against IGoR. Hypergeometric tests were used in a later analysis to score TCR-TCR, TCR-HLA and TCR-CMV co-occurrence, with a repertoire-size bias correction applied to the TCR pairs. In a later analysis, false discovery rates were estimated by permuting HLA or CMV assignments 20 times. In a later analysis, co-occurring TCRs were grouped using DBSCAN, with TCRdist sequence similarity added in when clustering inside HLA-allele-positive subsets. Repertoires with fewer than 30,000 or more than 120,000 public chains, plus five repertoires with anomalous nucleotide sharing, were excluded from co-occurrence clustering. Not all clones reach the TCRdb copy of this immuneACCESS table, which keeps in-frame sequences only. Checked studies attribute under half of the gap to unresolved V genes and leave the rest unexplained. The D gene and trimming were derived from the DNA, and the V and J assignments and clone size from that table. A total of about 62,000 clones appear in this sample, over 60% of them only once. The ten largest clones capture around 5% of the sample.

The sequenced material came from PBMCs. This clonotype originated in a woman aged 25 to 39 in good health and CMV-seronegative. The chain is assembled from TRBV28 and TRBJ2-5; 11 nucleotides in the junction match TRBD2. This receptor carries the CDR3 CASSLRLAGPQETQYF. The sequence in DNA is TGTGCCAGCAGTTTACGACTAGCGGGACCCCAAGAGACCCAGTACTTC. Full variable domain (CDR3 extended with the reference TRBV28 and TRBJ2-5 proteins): DVKVTQSSRYLVKRTGEKVFLECVQDMDHENMFWYRQDPGLGLRLIYFSYDVKMKEKGDIPEGYSVSREKKERFSLILESASTNQTSMYLCASSLRLAGPQETQYFGPGTRLLVL.